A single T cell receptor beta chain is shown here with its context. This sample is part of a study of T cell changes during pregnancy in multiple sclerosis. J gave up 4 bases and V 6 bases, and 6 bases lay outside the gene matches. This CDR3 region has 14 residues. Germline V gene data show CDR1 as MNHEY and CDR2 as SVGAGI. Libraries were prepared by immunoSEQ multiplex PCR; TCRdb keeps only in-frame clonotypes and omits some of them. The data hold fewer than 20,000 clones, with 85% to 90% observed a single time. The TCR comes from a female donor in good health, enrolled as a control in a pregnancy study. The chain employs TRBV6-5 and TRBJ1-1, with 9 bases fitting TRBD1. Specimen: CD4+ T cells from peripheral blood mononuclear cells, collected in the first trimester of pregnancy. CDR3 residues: CASRQGARGTEAFF. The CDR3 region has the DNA TGTGCCAGCAGACAGGGGGCTCGGGGCACTGAAGCTTTCTTT.